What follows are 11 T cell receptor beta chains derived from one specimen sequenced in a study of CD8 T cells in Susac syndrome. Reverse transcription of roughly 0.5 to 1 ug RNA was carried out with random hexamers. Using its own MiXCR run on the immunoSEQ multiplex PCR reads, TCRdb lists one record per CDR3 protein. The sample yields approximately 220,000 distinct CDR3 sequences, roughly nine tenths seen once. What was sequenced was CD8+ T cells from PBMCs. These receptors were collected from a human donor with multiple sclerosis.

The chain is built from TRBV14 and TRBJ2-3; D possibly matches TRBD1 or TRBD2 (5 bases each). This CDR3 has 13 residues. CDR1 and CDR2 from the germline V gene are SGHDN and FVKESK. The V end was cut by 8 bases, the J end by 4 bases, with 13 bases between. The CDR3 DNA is TGTGCCAGCGGTGGGACCAATGCAGATACGCAGTATTTT. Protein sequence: CASGGTNADTQYF. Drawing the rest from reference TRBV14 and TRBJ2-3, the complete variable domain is EAGVTQFPSHSVIEKGQTVTLRCDPISGHDNLYWYRRVMGKEIKFLLHFVKESKQDESGMPNNRFLAERTGGTYSTLKVQPAELEDSGVYFCASGGTNADTQYFGPGTRLTVL.

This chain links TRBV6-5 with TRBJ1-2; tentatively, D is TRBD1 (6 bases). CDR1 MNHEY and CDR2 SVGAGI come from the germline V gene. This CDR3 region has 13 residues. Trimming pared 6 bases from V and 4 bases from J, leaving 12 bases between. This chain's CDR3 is CASRQDSGYGYTF. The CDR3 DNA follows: TGTGCCAGCAGACAGGACAGCGGCTATGGCTACACCTTC.

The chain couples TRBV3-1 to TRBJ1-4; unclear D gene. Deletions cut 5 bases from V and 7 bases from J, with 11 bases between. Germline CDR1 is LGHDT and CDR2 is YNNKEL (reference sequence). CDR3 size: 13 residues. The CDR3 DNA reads TGTGCCAGCAGCTTTCAGACGCGTGAAAAACTGTTTTTT. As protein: CASSFQTREKLFF. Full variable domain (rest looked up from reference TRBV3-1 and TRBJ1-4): DTAVSQTPKYLVTQMGNDKSIKCEQNLGHDTMYWYKQDSKKFLKIMFSYNNKELIINETVPNRFSPKSPDKAHLNLHINSLELGDSAVYFCASSFQTREKLFFGSGTQLSVL.

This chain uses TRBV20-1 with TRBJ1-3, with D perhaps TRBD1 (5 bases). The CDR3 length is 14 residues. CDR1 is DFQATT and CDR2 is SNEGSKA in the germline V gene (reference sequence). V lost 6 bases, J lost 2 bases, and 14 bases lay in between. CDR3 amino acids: CSAAQDLAGNTIYF. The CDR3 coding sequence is TGCAGTGCCGCACAGGACCTGGCTGGAAACACCATATATTTT.

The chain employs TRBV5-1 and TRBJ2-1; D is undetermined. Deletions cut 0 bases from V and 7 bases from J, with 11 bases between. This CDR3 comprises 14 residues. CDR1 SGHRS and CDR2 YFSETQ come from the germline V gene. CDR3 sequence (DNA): TGCGCCAGCAGCTTGGCAGTCAGCTCTAATGAGCAGTTCTTC. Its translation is CASSLAVSSNEQFF.

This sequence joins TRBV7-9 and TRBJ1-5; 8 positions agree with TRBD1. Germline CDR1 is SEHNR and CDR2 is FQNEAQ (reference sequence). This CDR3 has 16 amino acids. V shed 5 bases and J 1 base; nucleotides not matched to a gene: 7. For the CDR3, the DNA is TGTGCCAGCAGCCCATCGACAGGGGAAAGCAATCAGCCCCAGCATTTT. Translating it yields CASSPSTGESNQPQHF.

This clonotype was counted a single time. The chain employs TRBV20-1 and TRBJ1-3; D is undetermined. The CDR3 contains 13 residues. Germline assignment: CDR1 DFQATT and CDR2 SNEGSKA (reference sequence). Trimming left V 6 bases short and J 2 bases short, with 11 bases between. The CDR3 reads CSAAPATGNTIYF. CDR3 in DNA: TGCAGTGCCGCCCCAGCGACTGGAAACACCATATATTTT.

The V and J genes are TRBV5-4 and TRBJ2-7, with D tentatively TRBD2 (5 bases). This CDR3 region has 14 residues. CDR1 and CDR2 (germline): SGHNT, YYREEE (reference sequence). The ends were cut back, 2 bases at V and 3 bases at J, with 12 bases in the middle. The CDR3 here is CASSLRGLDYEQYF. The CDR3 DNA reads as TGTGCCAGCAGCTTACGAGGGTTGGACTACGAGCAGTACTTC.

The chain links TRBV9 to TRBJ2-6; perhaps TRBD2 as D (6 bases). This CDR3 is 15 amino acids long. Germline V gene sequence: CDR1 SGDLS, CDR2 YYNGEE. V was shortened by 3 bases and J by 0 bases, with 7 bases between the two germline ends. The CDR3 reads CASSGDSSGANVLTF. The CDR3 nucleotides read TGTGCCAGCAGCGGGGACTCCTCTGGGGCCAACGTCCTGACTTTC.

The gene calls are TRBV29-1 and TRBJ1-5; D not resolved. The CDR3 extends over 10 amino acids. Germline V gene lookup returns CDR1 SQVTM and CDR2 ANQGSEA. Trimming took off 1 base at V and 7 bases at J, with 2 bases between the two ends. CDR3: CSVEGQPQHF. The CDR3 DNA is TGCAGCGTTGAAGGGCAGCCCCAGCATTTT.

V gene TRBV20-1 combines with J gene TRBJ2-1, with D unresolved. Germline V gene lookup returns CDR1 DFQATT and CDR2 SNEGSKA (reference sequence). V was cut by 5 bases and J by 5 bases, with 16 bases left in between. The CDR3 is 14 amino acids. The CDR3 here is CSALTGISNNEQFF. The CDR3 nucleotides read TGCAGTGCTCTGACTGGTATATCCAACAATGAGCAGTTCTTC.